The clone carrying this TCR beta chain was counted ten times or more. These data come from a study of blood T cells in healthy people across ages. CDR3 length equals 15 residues. V was pared by 5 bases and J by 6 bases, with 19 bases between. Combining a sample-barcoded 5' primer with a J-beta primer mix, a second PCR ran for 7 to 11 cycles. One entry per CDR3 protein, called by TCRdb with MiXCR from the 5' RACE reads. The table includes 600,000 or so distinct CDR3 sequences, about 30% detected once. Sequencing used blood. This clonotype originated in a woman older than 75 in good health. This chain links TRBV12-3 or TRBV12-4 with TRBJ1-1; a possible D gene is TRBD1 (6 bases). Here the CDR3 reads CASSHRDTGTAEAFF. For the CDR3, the DNA is TGTGCCAGCAGTCACCGGGACACCGGAACAGCTGAAGCTTTCTTT.